The subject of this entry is one TCR beta chain. There is no known antigen for this receptor. No base quality values were provided; no much bigger clone lies one nucleotide off. This record comes from a study of CD8+CD57+ T cells in acquired aplastic anemia (dated by TCRdb to 2016 to 2018). As for the study more broadly: A mean of approximately 3 ug of DNA, ranging from about 0.2 to 27.4 ug, was extracted from sorted CD4+ and CD8+ cells. A CD8+CD57+ expansion meant a frequency higher than the mean frequency seen in healthy subjects.

As encoded in the germline V gene, CDR1 is ENHRY while CDR2 is SYGVKD. Trimming costs V 8 bases and J 9 bases, and their ends lie 14 bases apart. Including the terminal cysteine and phenylalanine, the CDR3 comprises 13 residues. Of the read, only the CDR3 DNA is kept; its 39 bases are in frame from base 1. Flow cytometry had shown CD8+CD57+ cell expansion in the patients selected for sequencing. Severe acquired aplastic anemia was diagnosed in all patients according to International Study of Aplastic Anemia and Agranulocytosis and Camitta criteria. At the time blood was sampled, none of the patients had received any therapy. In the study, sorted CD4+ and CD8+ blood T cells from patients with severe aplastic anemia and from healthy subjects underwent deep sequencing of TCR repertoires. In the USA, patient enrollment took place under clinicaltrials.gov protocols 00001620, 01623167, 00001397, 00071045, 00081523 and 00961064. Ficoll-Paque density gradient centrifugation was used to isolate peripheral blood mononuclear cells. CD4+ and CD8+ T cells were sorted by FACS or magnetic beads before DNA extraction.

Here is what the overall study found, with its caveats: Around 28 CD8+ CDR3 sequences were found to be shared between patients and controls, but these sequences appeared to be highly expressed in patients and within the immunodominant clones of the patients. CD8+ Simpson's diversity did not differ significantly between patients and healthy controls (P=0.060).

Profiling of TCR beta VDJ combinations and CDR3 sequences used genomic DNA as the template. An Illumina HiSeq 2000 was the platform used for TCR repertoire sequencing. In the original analysis: Repertoire assessment relied on Simpson's diversity index, CDR3 size and DJ length profiles, and TRBV/TRBJ rearrangement plots. The immunodominant clone was defined as the most abundant DNA sequence in deep sequencing data. CDR3 amino acid sequences were checked for sharing across subjects and were also compared against the VDJdb database and published repertoires. TCRdb cleaned the public reads at Q25 with fastp, built clones with MiXCR and kept in-frame beta chains. Rows are unified per CDR3 protein, each entry keeping the most common DNA and genes. TCRdb's processing, not the authors' own work, is the source of the V and J calls. The sample table records approximately 150,000 distinct CDR3 sequences; more than 45% of these occur just once. About 1% of the sample rests with the top ten.

Sequencing used sorted CD4+, CD8+, or CD8+CD57+ T cells (not recorded which) from PBMCs. The clonotype comes from a human donor with aplastic anemia. The V and J genes are TRBV10-3 and TRBJ1-6; the D gene identity is not certain. The CDR3 protein is CAIGPGSSSPLHF. Here is the DNA: TGTGCCATCGGCCCGGGTTCTAGTTCACCCCTCCACTTT.